These T cell receptor beta chains were read from a single sample in a study of blood T cell repertoires in COVID-19. Method: immunoSEQ multiplex PCR; TCRdb's copy keeps in-frame clones and lacks some. The sample contains about 98,000 clones, approximately 92% of which appear only once. What was sequenced was peripheral blood. These TCRs come from a man in his late teens or twenties with acute or convalescent COVID-19. Both conserved end residues are part of each CDR3. A D gene is named only where the DNA matches it firmly.

d_call j_call v_call cdr3_aa
TRBD1 TRBJ2-1 TRBV6-1 CASSEAEVGTGTNEQFF
TRBD1 TRBJ1-1 TRBV6-5 CASGGTGGDRTEAFF
TRBD1 TRBJ1-4 TRBV6-5 CASSRDRGEKLFF
- TRBJ2-3 TRBV5-1 CASSLHYSTDTQYF
- TRBJ2-7 TRBV4-1 CASSDPRKGIAYEQYF
- TRBJ2-2 TRBV24-1 CATEGLGTLNTGELFF
TRBD1 TRBJ1-6 TRBV5-1 CASSLAGQGYSPLHF
- TRBJ1-2 TRBV5-5 CASSLSQDYGYTF
- TRBJ1-2 TRBV25-1 CASSDLSDGGVFGYTF
TRBD1 TRBJ2-1 TRBV7-9 CASSPRTGGASWNEQFF
- TRBJ1-1 TRBV6-8 CAGGRGPTMNTEAFF
TRBD2 TRBJ2-1 TRBV5-1 CASRELAGGPDNEQFF
- TRBJ2-2 TRBV10-1 CASSESRGRRAGELFF
TRBD1 TRBJ1-2 TRBV6-5 CASRRTGSDYGYTF
TRBD1 TRBJ1-1 TRBV29-1 CSVKEGTGFRYTEAFF
- TRBJ2-3 TRBV29-1 CSARLGTDTQYF
- TRBJ1-3 TRBV5-1 CASSSQGTTGNTIYF
TRBD1 TRBJ1-2 TRBV6-6 CASSPTGGGYGYTF
- TRBJ2-3 TRBV11-3 CASSSGLTTPDTQYF
- TRBJ2-7 TRBV14 CASSQGDSYSYEQYF